These 18 T cell receptor beta chains were sequenced from one sample in a study of T-cell reconstitution after alpha-beta-depleted transplantation in children. The authors prepared the TCRbeta library with unique molecular identifiers. Each CDR3 protein is one row after TCRdb ran MiXCR on the PCR reads. The table has a few hundred thousand distinct CDR3 sequences, roughly 30% seen once. The input for sequencing was PBMCs, taken before TCRalphabeta/CD19-depleted stem cell transplant. Source of these receptors: a boy in the first two years of life with Wiskott-Aldrich syndrome, due to receive a stem cell transplant.

This chain joins TRBV11-2 and TRBJ2-4; D call uncertain. Trimming removed 2 bases from V and 0 bases from J, with 8 bases in between. The CDR3 consists of 15 residues. Germline lookup yields CDR1 SGHAT and CDR2 FQNNGV. CDR3 DNA sequence: TGTGCCAGCAGCTTAACCGGGTTAGCCAAAAACATTCAGTACTTC. Translation: CASSLTGLAKNIQYF.

The CDR3 here is CAWSVRPREQFF. In nucleotides, the CDR3 is TGTGCCTGGAGTGTACGGCCAAGAGAGCAGTTCTTC. The rearrangement links TRBV30 to TRBJ2-1; no definite D call. Germline V gene sequence: CDR1 GTSNPN, CDR2 SVGIG (reference sequence). This CDR3 has 12 amino acids. Trimming removed 0 bases from V and 10 bases from J, with 10 bases in between.

This clonotype occurred a few times. This sequence joins TRBV7-2 and TRBJ1-5; D is perhaps TRBD1 (5 bases). The CDR3 runs 17 residues. CDR1 is SGHTA and CDR2 is FQGNSA in the germline V gene. Trimming took off 1 base at V and 6 bases at J, with 19 bases between the two ends. CDR3 DNA: TGTGCCAGCAGCTTAGTGGGCGTAGGGCAGGGCAGTCAGCCCCAGCATTTT. Translation gives CASSLVGVGQGSQPQHF.

This clonotype was observed a handful of times. The chain has TRBV10-3 and TRBJ2-1; D ambiguous. CDR1 and CDR2 from the germline V gene are ENHRY and SYGVKD. The CDR3 loop spans 12 amino acids. V was pared by 2 bases and J by 7 bases, with 6 bases between. CDR3 sequence reads: CAISEKFNEQFF. The CDR3 DNA is TGTGCCATCAGTGAGAAATTTAATGAGCAGTTCTTC.

The CDR3 DNA reads as TGCGCCAGCAGCTTGGGTGCGGCTAACTATGGCTACACCTTC. Its translation is CASSLGAANYGYTF. The chain joins TRBV5-1 to TRBJ1-2; D unresolved. The CDR3 totals 14 residues. Germline V CDR1 and CDR2: SGHRS, YFSETQ. With 0 bases removed from V and 0 bases from J, the gap between germline ends came to 6 bases.

This clonotype was seen only a few times. The V gene is TRBV6-1, the J gene TRBJ2-2, with a weak D call TRBD2 (6 bases). Germline loops: CDR1 MNHNS, CDR2 SASEGT. The CDR3 runs 16 residues. Trimming shortened V by 6 bases and J by 4 bases, and 18 bases separated the two germline ends. The CDR3 coding sequence is TGTGCCAGCAGCCTAACTAGCCCCGAGGGCACCGGGGAGCTGTTTTTT. It codes for CASSLTSPEGTGELFF.

The genes are TRBV20-1 and TRBJ2-7; 13 bases align to TRBD2. Germline assignment: CDR1 DFQATT and CDR2 SNEGSKA (reference sequence). The CDR3 loop spans 15 amino acids. V lost 3 bases, J lost 3 bases, and 5 bases stayed unmatched. CDR3 in DNA: TGCAGTGCTAGGGGGACTAGCGGGGTTAGCTACGAGCAGTACTTC. The encoded protein is CSARGTSGVSYEQYF.

This clonotype was seen a handful of times. The V gene is TRBV4-1, the J gene TRBJ2-2, with 8 positions matching TRBD2. The trim removed 2 bases at V and 7 bases at J, leaving 6 bases unmatched. Germline-derived CDR1 and CDR2 are MGHRA and YSYEKL. The CDR3 totals 15 residues. The CDR3 is CASSQKAGVGGELFF. CDR3 nucleotide sequence: TGCGCCAGCAGCCAAAAAGCGGGAGTAGGCGGGGAGCTGTTTTTT.

The chain employs TRBV20-1 and TRBJ2-3; D is perhaps TRBD2 (5 bases). Germline V lookup: CDR1 DFQATT, CDR2 SNEGSKA (reference sequence). The CDR3 has 15 amino acids. V was pared by 0 bases and J by 0 bases, with 10 bases between. Written as DNA, the CDR3 is TGCAGTGCTAGAGACGTATGGGAGAGCACAGATACGCAGTATTTT. Translated: CSARDVWESTDTQYF.

This clonotype was observed a few times. The gene calls are TRBV20-1 and TRBJ1-1, with unresolved D. The germline V and J ends were trimmed by 4 bases and 0 bases, with 12 bases remaining between them. CDR1 and CDR2 (germline): DFQATT, SNEGSKA (reference sequence). The CDR3 is made up of 14 amino acids. CDR3 loop: CSATGSSLNTEAFF. The CDR3 coding sequence is TGCAGTGCTACCGGGAGTAGTTTGAACACTGAAGCTTTCTTT.

This clonotype was seen a few times. The rearrangement joins TRBV12-3 or TRBV12-4 to TRBJ2-7, with 7 bases identical to TRBD2. The V segment lost 5 bases and the J segment 3 bases; nucleotides outside the gene matches: 10. CDR3 size: 15 residues. CDR3 loop: CASSRHGGDFYEQYF. The CDR3 DNA is TGTGCCAGCAGTAGGCATGGGGGGGACTTCTACGAGCAGTACTTC.

The chain uses TRBV6-2 or TRBV6-3 and TRBJ2-1, with 9 bases that match TRBD1. The J segment lost 3 bases and the V segment lost 2 bases, leaving 8 bases of the junction unmatched. In germline, CDR1 is MNHEY, CDR2 SVGEGT. This CDR3 contains 17 residues. The CDR3 nucleotides are TGTGCCAGCAGTTACCGTACAGGGGGCGAGGTCTACAATGAGCAGTTCTTC. Translating it yields CASSYRTGGEVYNEQFF.

CDR3 DNA sequence: TGTGCCAGCAGCTTAGTTGTTACGGGACGGCAGTTCTTC. Its protein is CASSLVVTGRQFF. This chain connects TRBV11-2 to TRBJ2-1; D tentatively fits TRBD1 or TRBD2 (5 bases each). Between the trimmed V and J ends, which lost 1 base and 12 bases, there was a span of 13 bases. CDR3 size: 13 residues. Germline values: CDR1 SGHAT, CDR2 FQNNGV.

This clonotype was seen a handful of times. The chain links TRBV5-1 to TRBJ2-2; TRBD2 matches at 10 bases. V lost 0 bases, J lost 2 bases, and 4 bases stayed unmatched. The CDR3 is made up of 17 amino acids. Germline V gene lookup returns CDR1 SGHRS and CDR2 YFSETQ. The CDR3 DNA is TGCGCCAGCAGCTTGGTGCCTAGCGGGAGTAACACCGGGGAGCTGTTTTTT. As protein: CASSLVPSGSNTGELFF.

As concerns this clonotype: The junction differs from germline at one of its ends, possibly a read error. The chain employs TRBV5-1 and TRBJ2-1; no reliable D call. The CDR3 covers 15 residues. CDR1 and CDR2 (germline): SGHRS, YFSETQ. Here the CDR3 reads CASGFGPSSYNEQFF. DNA of the CDR3: TGCGCCAGCGGCTTTGGACCTAGCTCCTACAATGAGCAGTTCTTC.

This clonotype was picked up a small number of times. This may be a read error: a much more frequent sequence differs by one nucleotide. The chain uses TRBV7-6 and TRBJ1-2, with D perhaps matching TRBD1 (6 bases). CDR3 length: 13 residues. Germline values: CDR1 SGHVS, CDR2 FNYEAQ. V was clipped by 5 bases and J by 2 bases, with 9 bases between them. The CDR3 protein is CASSVDRNYGYTF. The CDR3 DNA follows: TGTGCCAGCAGCGTAGACAGGAACTATGGCTACACCTTC.

A few counts support this clonotype. The genes are TRBV5-5 and TRBJ2-1; D not certain. V was pared by 5 bases and J by 5 bases, with 14 bases between. The CDR3 spans 14 residues. Germline lookup yields CDR1 SGHKS and CDR2 YYEKEE (reference sequence). CDR3 DNA: TGTGCCAGCAGTTCGTCCGACAACCACAATGAGCAGTTCTTC. Translated: CASSSSDNHNEQFF. The full variable domain, rest sourced from reference TRBV5-5 and TRBJ2-1, is DAGVTQSPTHLIKTRGQQVTLRCSPISGHKSVSWYQQVLGQGPQFIFQYYEKEERGRGNFPDRFSARQFPNYSSELNVNALLLGDSALYLCASSSSDNHNEQFFGPGTRLTVL.

The chain uses TRBV24-1 and TRBJ2-1; weak D call: TRBD1 (6 bases). Germline-derived CDR1 and CDR2 are KGHDR and SFDVKD. This CDR3 spans 16 amino acids. V lost 4 bases and J lost 7, with 19 bases in between. CDR3 DNA: TGTGCCACCAGTGACTATAACAGGGAAGGTAGTAATGAGCAGTTCTTC. Protein product: CATSDYNREGSNEQFF.